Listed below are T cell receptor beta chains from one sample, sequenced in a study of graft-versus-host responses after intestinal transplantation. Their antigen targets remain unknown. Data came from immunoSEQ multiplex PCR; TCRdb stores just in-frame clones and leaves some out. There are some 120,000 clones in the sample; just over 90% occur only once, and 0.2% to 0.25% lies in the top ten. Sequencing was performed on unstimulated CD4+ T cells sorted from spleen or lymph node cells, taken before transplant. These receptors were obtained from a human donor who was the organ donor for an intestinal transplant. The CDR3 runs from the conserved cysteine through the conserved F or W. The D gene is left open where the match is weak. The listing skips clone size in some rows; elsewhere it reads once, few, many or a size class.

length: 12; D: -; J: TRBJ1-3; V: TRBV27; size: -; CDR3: CASSLSGGSIYF
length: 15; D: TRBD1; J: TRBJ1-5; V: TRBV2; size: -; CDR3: CASRAGGAGNQPQHF
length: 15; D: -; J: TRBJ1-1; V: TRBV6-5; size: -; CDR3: CASSYGGVGNTEAFF
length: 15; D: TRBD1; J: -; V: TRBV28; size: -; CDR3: CASRDGTGWSYEQYF
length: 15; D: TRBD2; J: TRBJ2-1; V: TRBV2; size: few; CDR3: CASSQSGRRYNEQFF
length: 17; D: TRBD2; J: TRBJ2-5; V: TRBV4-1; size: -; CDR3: CASSRQELAGASETQYF
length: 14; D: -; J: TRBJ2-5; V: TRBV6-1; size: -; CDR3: CASSQDSFQETQYF
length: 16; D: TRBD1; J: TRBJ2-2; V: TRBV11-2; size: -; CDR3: CASSTRQGTNTGELFF
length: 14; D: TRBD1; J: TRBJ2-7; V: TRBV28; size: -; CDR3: CASSLYRGPYEQYF
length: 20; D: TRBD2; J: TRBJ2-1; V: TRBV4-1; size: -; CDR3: CASSPRGRLAGGHWYNEQFF
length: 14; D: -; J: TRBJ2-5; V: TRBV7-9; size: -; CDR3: CASSSPAGQETQYF
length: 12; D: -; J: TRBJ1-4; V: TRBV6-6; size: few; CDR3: CASSYEGEKLFF
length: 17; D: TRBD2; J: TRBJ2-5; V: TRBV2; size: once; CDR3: CASRRGTSGRAEETQYF
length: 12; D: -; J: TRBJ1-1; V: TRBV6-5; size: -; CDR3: CASSSRDTEAFF
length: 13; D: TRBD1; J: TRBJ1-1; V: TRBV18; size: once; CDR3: CASSPDRDTEAFF
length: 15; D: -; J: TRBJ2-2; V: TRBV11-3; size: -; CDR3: CASSFIGAETGELFF
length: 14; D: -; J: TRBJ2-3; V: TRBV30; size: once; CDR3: CAWSEGTNTDTQYF
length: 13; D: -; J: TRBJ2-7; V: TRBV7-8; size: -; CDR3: CASSLMGSYEQYF
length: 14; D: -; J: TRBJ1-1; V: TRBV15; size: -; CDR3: CATSREGWGTEAFF
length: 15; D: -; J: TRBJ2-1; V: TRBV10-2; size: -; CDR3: CASSRQFNSYNEQFF